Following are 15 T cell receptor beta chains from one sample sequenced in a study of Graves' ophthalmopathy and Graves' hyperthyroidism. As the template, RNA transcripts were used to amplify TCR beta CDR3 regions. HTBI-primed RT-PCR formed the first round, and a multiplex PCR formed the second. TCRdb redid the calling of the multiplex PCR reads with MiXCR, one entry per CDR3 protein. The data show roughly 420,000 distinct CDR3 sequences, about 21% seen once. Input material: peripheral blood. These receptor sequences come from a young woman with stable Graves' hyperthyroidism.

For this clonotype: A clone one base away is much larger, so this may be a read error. In DNA form, the CDR3 reads TGTGCCAGCAGCTTCACCACCGGGGAGCTGTGTTTT. Its protein is CASSFTTGELCF. The chain carries TRBV7-9 and TRBJ2-2, with a possible D match to TRBD2 (5 bases). CDR3 length equals 12 residues. Looked up from germline, CDR1 is SEHNR and CDR2 is FQNEAQ (reference sequence).

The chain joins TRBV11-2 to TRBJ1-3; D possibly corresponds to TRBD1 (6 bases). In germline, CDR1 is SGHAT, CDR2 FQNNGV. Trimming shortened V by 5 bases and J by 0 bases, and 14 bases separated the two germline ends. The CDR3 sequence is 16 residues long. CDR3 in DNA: TGTGCCAGCAGCCCATCGACAGGCAGCTCTGGAAACACCATATATTTT. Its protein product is CASSPSTGSSGNTIYF.

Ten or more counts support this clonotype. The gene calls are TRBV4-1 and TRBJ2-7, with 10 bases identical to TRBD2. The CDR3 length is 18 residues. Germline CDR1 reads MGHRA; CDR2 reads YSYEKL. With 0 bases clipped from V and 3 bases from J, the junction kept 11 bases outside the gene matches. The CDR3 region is CASSQDRLAGVKFYEQYF. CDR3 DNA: TGCGCCAGCAGCCAAGATCGCCTAGCGGGAGTTAAATTCTACGAGCAGTACTTC.

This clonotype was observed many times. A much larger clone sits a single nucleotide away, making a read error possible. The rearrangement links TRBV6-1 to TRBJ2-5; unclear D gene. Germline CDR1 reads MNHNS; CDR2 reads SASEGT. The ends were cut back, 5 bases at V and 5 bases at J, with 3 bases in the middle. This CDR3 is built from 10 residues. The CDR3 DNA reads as TGTGCCAGCAGTTTTGAGACCCAGTACTTC. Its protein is CASSFETQYF.

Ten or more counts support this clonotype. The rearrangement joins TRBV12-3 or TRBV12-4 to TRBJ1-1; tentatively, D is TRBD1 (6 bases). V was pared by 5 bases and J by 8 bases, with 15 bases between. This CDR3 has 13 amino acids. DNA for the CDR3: TGTGCCAGCAGTCCAGGGGCAAGCAGGGAAGCTTTCTTT. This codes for CASSPGASREAFF.

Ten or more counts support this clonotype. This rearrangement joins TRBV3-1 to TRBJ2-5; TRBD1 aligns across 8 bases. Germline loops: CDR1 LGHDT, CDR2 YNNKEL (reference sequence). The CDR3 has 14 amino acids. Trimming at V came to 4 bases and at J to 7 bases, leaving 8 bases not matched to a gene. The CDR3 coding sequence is TGTGCCAGCAGCCCCCACGCAGGGGGCGCGACCCAGTACTTC. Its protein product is CASSPHAGGATQYF.

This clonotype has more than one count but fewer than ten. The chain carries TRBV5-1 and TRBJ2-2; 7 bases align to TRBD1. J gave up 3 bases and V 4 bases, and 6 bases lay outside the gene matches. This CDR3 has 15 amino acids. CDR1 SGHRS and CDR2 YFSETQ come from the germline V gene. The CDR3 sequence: CASSPRQGDTGELFF. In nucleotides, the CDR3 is TGCGCCAGCAGCCCTCGACAGGGCGACACCGGGGAGCTGTTTTTT.

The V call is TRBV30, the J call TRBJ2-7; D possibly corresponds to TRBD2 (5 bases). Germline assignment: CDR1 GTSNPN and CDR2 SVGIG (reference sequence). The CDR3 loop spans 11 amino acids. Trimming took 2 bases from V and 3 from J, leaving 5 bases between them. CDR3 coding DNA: TGTGCCTGGAGTACTAGCTACGAGCAGTACTTC. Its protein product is CAWSTSYEQYF.

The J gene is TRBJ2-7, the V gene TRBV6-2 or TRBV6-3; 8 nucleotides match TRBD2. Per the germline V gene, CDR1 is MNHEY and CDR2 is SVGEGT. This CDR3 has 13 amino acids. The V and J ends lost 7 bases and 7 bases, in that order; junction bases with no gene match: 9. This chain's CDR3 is CASNPPAGVEQYF. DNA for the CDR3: TGTGCCAGCAATCCGCCAGCGGGAGTTGAGCAGTACTTC.

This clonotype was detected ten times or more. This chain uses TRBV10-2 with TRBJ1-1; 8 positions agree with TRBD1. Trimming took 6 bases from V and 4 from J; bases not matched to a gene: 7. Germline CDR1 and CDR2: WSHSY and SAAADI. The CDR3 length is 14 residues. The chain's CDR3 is CASRSATGGTEAFF. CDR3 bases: TGCGCCAGCAGGTCCGCTACAGGGGGCACTGAAGCTTTCTTT.

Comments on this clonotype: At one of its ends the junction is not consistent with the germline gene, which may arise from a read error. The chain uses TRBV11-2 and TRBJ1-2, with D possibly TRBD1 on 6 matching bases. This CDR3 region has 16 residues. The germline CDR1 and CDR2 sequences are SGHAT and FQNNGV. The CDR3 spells CVSCLPGGGFGDGYTF. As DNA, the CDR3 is TGTGTCAGCTGCTTACCAGGAGGGGGGTTCGGCGATGGCTACACCTTC.

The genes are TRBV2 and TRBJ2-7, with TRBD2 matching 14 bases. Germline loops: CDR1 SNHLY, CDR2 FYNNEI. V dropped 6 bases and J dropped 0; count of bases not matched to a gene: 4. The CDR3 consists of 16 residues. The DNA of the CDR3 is TGTGCCAGCAGGGGACTAGCGGGAGCCAGCTCCTACGAGCAGTACTTC. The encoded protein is CASRGLAGASSYEQYF.

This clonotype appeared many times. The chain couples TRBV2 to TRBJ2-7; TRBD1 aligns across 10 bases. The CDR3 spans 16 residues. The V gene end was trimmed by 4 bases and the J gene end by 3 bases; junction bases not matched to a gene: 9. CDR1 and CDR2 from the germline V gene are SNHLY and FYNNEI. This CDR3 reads CASSGQGAGRGYEQYF. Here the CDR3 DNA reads TGTGCCAGCAGTGGACAGGGGGCCGGGAGGGGCTACGAGCAGTACTTC.

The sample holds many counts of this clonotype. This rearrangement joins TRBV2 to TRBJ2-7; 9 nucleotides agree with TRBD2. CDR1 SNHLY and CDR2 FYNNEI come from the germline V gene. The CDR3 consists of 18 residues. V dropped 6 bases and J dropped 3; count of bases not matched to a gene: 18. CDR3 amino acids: CASRSPGPGTSLNYEQYF. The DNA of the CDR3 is TGTGCCAGCAGATCCCCGGGCCCTGGGACTAGCTTGAACTACGAGCAGTACTTC.

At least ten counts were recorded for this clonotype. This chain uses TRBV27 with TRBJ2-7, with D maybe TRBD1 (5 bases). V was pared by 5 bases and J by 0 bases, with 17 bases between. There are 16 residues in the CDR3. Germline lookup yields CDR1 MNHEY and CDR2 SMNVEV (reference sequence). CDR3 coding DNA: TGTGCCAGCAGTCCGACAGCCCTTTCCTCCTCCTACGAGCAGTACTTC. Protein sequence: CASSPTALSSSYEQYF.